This T cell receptor (beta chain) was captured by sequencing in a study of immune evolution from preneoplasia to lung adenocarcinoma. At the level of the study: HLA loss of heterozygosity: roughly 6.4% AIS, about 15% MIA, 30% to 35% ADC, none AAH. Study-wide points: Top clone share appeared to fall from AAH through AIS, MIA, adenocarcinoma.

To note about this clone: Its antigen is as yet unknown.

Trimming removed 2 bases from V and 13 bases from J, with 12 bases in between. CDR1 and CDR2 (germline): MNHNY, SVGAGI (reference sequence). The length of the CDR3 is 12 residues. Profiled with immunoSEQ multiplex PCR; TCRdb holds only in-frame clones, not every one. The table lists roughly 40,000 clones, about 74% of them singletons. This clonotype originated in a person aged 55-75 years with lung adenocarcinoma. Sequencing was done on a sample of FFPE invasive lung adenocarcinoma tissue. The rearrangement links TRBV6-6 to TRBJ2-1; D perhaps matches TRBD2 (5 bases). CDR3 DNA sequence: TGTGCCAGCAGTTACCCCGGGGAGCTCCAGTTCTTC. Translating gives CASSYPGELQFF.